The 3 T cell receptor beta chains listed next were all sequenced from one sample in a study of blood T cell repertoires in COVID-19. Data came from immunoSEQ multiplex PCR; TCRdb stores just in-frame clones and leaves some out. The top ten hold about 2.5% of the sample, which has 250,000 to 300,000 clones, approximately 91% seen once. The sequenced material came from PBMCs or T cells enriched from blood (not recorded which). These receptors originate from a woman aged 40 to 50 with acute COVID-19.

This chain uses TRBV10-3 with TRBJ1-1; 7 bases are shared with TRBD1. The CDR3 is 19 amino acids. Trimming took 0 bases from V and 1 from J; bases not matched to a gene: 14. Germline V gene data show CDR1 as ENHRY and CDR2 as SYGVKD. CDR3 loop: CAISESRMTGPDWNTEAFF. CDR3 DNA: TGTGCCATCAGTGAGTCCCGAATGACAGGGCCGGACTGGAACACTGAAGCTTTCTTT.

The chain recombines TRBV27 with TRBJ1-2; D gene uncertain. In germline, CDR1 is MNHEY, CDR2 SMNVEV (reference sequence). Trimming removed 3 bases at V and 0 bases at J, with 8 bases between. This CDR3 is built from 14 residues. CDR3 sequence (DNA): TGTGCCAGCAGTTTGGGAGTCCCTAACTATGGCTACACCTTC. Amino acid sequence: CASSLGVPNYGYTF.

The rearrangement uses TRBV27 and TRBJ1-1; D is possibly TRBD1 (5 bases). The germline V and J ends were trimmed by 0 bases and 11 bases, with 19 bases remaining between them. This CDR3 spans 15 amino acids. Looked up from germline, CDR1 is MNHEY and CDR2 is SMNVEV (reference sequence). CDR3 in amino acids: CASSLSSGQSSSAFF. DNA for the CDR3: TGTGCCAGCAGTTTATCCTCAGGGCAAAGTTCCTCGGCTTTCTTT.